Presented here are 23 T cell receptor beta chains from one specimen sequenced in a study of T cell responses to AZD1222 COVID-19 vaccine. Some clones are missing from TCRdb's copy, which holds only in-frame ones; the method was immunoSEQ multiplex PCR. The sample has over 150,000 clones, around 90% seen once; the top ten hold 11%. This specimen consisted of peripheral blood, obtained 28 days after the second AZD1222 dose. The origin of the receptors is an adult who received the AZD1222 COVID-19 vaccine.

The rearrangement joins TRBV28 to TRBJ2-2; tentative D call: TRBD1 (6 bases). V lost 6 bases to trimming and J lost 1 base, with 6 bases between them. The CDR3 covers 13 residues. Germline CDR1 and CDR2: MDHEN and SYDVKM. CDR3 sequence (DNA): TGTGCCAGCAGGACAGGGAACACCGGGGAGCTGTTTTTT. It specifies CASRTGNTGELFF.

The chain combines TRBV30 with TRBJ1-1; TRBD1 matches at 9 bases. Unmatched junction bases numbered 2, after V lost 2 bases and J lost 1 base. The germline V gene has CDR1 GTSNPN and CDR2 SVGIG (reference sequence). This CDR3 has 14 amino acids. The CDR3 loop is CAWSPGQGNTEAFF. CDR3 DNA sequence: TGTGCCTGGAGTCCGGGACAGGGGAACACTGAAGCTTTCTTT.

This chain links TRBV3-1 (or the pseudogene TRBV3-2) with TRBJ1-5, with 8 bases lining up with TRBD1. The J segment lost 1 base and the V segment lost 4 bases, leaving 3 bases of the junction unmatched. Per the germline V gene, CDR1 is LGHDT and CDR2 is YNNKEL (reference sequence). The CDR3 has 15 residues. This CDR3 reads CASSPTGESNQPQHF. The CDR3 region has the DNA TGTGCCAGCAGCCCGACAGGGGAAAGCAATCAGCCCCAGCATTTT.

The V gene is TRBV3-1 (or the pseudogene TRBV3-2), the J gene TRBJ1-5; D remains unclear. V lost 3 bases and J 2 bases, leaving 5 bases between the germline ends. The CDR3 consists of 13 residues. Germline V gene sequence: CDR1 LGHDT, CDR2 YNNKEL (reference sequence). The CDR3 loop reads CASSHGGNQPQHF. The CDR3 DNA reads as TGTGCCAGCAGCCATGGGGGCAATCAGCCCCAGCATTTT.

This clone was picked up a small number of times. The chain recombines TRBV12-3 or TRBV12-4 with TRBJ1-2; D not resolved. Trimming removed 8 bases at V and 6 bases at J, with 13 bases between. This CDR3 region has 12 residues. The CDR3 DNA follows: TGTGCCAGCGGGATCCTCGGCCATGGCTACACCTTC. Amino acid sequence: CASGILGHGYTF.

The chain couples TRBV9 to TRBJ1-2; D gene unclear. V was shortened by 0 bases and J by 8 bases, with 11 bases between the two germline ends. CDR1 and CDR2 from the germline V gene are SGDLS and YYNGEE. The CDR3 loop spans 13 amino acids. The DNA of the CDR3 is TGTGCCAGCAGCGTAGATGGGGTAGGCGGCTACACCTTC. Translation gives CASSVDGVGGYTF.

The V gene is TRBV3-1 (or the pseudogene TRBV3-2), the J gene TRBJ2-1, with TRBD2 identical over 8 bases. This CDR3 is 15 amino acids long. Germline V lookup: CDR1 LGHDT, CDR2 YNNKEL (reference sequence). V lost 1 base and J lost 4; bases outside the gene matches: 3. CDR3: CASSQGLAGYNEQFF. CDR3 bases: TGTGCCAGCAGCCAAGGTTTAGCGGGGTACAATGAGCAGTTCTTC.

The genes are TRBV7-9 and TRBJ1-5; 11 bases map to TRBD1. CDR1 and CDR2 (germline): SEHNR, FQNEAQ (reference sequence). The CDR3 runs to 13 residues. With 6 bases clipped from V and 9 bases from J, the junction kept 4 bases outside the gene matches. In nucleotides, the CDR3 is TGTGCCAGCAGTCGGGACAGGGGGAGGCCCCAGCATTTT. It codes for CASSRDRGRPQHF.

This sequence joins TRBV19 and TRBJ1-2, with D hard to call. CDR3 length: 14 amino acids. V lost 4 bases and J 5 bases, leaving 14 bases between the germline ends. Germline V gene data show CDR1 as LNHDA and CDR2 as SQIVND (reference sequence). The CDR3 DNA follows: TGTGCCAGTAGTAGGCCGGGGTCCGAATATGGCTACACCTTC. This sequence encodes CASSRPGSEYGYTF. Together with reference TRBV19 and TRBJ1-2, the CDR3 gives the full variable domain: DGGITQSPKYLFRKEGQNVTLSCEQNLNHDAMYWYRQDPGQGLRLIYYSQIVNDFQKGDIAEGYSVSREKKESFPLTVTSAQKNPTAFYLCASSRPGSEYGYTFGSGTRLTVV.

V is TRBV5-6 and J is TRBJ1-5, with D tentatively TRBD1 (6 bases). Germline V gene sequence: CDR1 SGHDT, CDR2 YYEEEE. V lost 3 bases, J lost 3 bases, and 16 bases lay in between. The CDR3 consists of 16 residues. As DNA, the CDR3 is TGTGCCAGCAGCTCGGGACAAACCGGCCCCAATCAGCCCCAGCATTTT. Residues: CASSSGQTGPNQPQHF. Full variable domain (outside the CDR3, taken from reference TRBV5-6 and TRBJ1-5): DAGVTQSPTHLIKTRGQQVTLRCSPKSGHDTVSWYQQALGQGPQFIFQYYEEEERQRGNFPDRFSGHQFPNYSSELNVNALLLGDSALYLCASSSGQTGPNQPQHFGDGTRLSIL.

This chain joins TRBV27 and TRBJ2-3, with D unclear. Germline CDR1 is MNHEY and CDR2 is SMNVEV (reference sequence). The V and J ends lost 4 bases and 4 bases respectively, with 3 bases between them. The CDR3 extends over 11 amino acids. In nucleotides, the CDR3 is TGTGCCAGCAGTTGGGCAGATACGCAGTATTTT. Translating gives CASSWADTQYF.

V usage is TRBV3-1 (or the pseudogene TRBV3-2) and J usage is TRBJ2-5; 16 bases map to TRBD2. The CDR3 is 19 amino acids. Germline lookup yields CDR1 LGHDT and CDR2 YNNKEL (reference sequence). V shed 4 bases and J 5 bases; nucleotides not matched to a gene: 13. CDR3: CASSPNPGTSGGAFETQYF. The CDR3 region has the DNA TGTGCCAGCAGCCCTAACCCCGGGACTAGCGGGGGGGCCTTTGAGACCCAGTACTTC.

This clone was picked up a small number of times. The chain uses TRBV2 and TRBJ1-6; D might be TRBD1 (6 bases). The CDR3 length is 14 residues. The V gene's germline CDR1 is SNHLY and CDR2 FYNNEI. Trimming left V 8 bases short and J 10 bases short, with 18 bases between. CDR3 in DNA: TGTGCCAGCCTCAGGGGAAGGGTAGAATCACCCCTCCACTTT. The encoded protein is CASLRGRVESPLHF.

The V call is TRBV6-2 or TRBV6-3, the J call TRBJ2-3; the D gene is possibly TRBD2 (6 bases). V was cut by 6 bases and J by 9 bases, with 22 bases left in between. This CDR3 has 15 amino acids. Germline lookup yields CDR1 MNHEY and CDR2 SVGEGT. The CDR3 nucleotides are TGTGCCAGCAGCCCCGGGACTTGGGCTGACGGGACGCAGTATTTT. Translating gives CASSPGTWADGTQYF.

This clone was counted between two and nine times. The chain combines TRBV6-6 with TRBJ1-5; maybe TRBD1 (5 bases). The germline gives CDR1 MNHNY, CDR2 SVGAGI (reference sequence). The germline V and J ends were trimmed by 5 bases and 0 bases, with 17 bases remaining between them. This CDR3 is built from 17 residues. This CDR3 reads CASSPGTEITSNQPQHF. The DNA of the CDR3 is TGTGCCAGCAGTCCAGGGACGGAGATCACTAGCAATCAGCCCCAGCATTTT.

The chain is built from TRBV10-3 and TRBJ1-1, with a possible D match to TRBD1 (6 bases). This CDR3 is built from 15 residues. Looked up from germline, CDR1 is ENHRY and CDR2 is SYGVKD. V was shortened by 0 bases and J by 1 base, with 9 bases between the two germline ends. In DNA form, the CDR3 reads TGTGCCATCAGTGAGTCGGGGGCAGCGAACACTGAAGCTTTCTTT. This translates into CAISESGAANTEAFF.

This chain links TRBV18 with TRBJ1-1, with a weak D call TRBD1 (5 bases). V was cut by 2 bases and J by 2 bases, with 9 bases left in between. CDR1 and CDR2 (germline): KGHSH, LQKENI. The CDR3 contains 14 residues. CDR3: CASSPGGSNTEAFF. The CDR3 DNA sequence: TGTGCCAGCTCACCAGGGGGTTCAAACACTGAAGCTTTCTTT.

This chain uses TRBV15 with TRBJ2-7; the D is unclear. CDR3 length: 17 residues. V was pared by 2 bases and J by 5 bases, with 22 bases between. Germline V gives CDR1 LNHNV, CDR2 YYDKDF (reference sequence). CDR3 amino acids: CATSRITWPHYNDEQYF. Written as DNA, the CDR3 is TGTGCCACCAGCAGAATTACATGGCCCCACTATAACGACGAGCAGTACTTC.

The J gene is TRBJ1-1, the V gene TRBV5-5, with TRBD1 identical over 11 bases. The germline V gene has CDR1 SGHKS and CDR2 YYEKEE (reference sequence). V was clipped by 4 bases and J by 1 base; unmatched bases: 6. The CDR3 runs 16 residues. The CDR3 loop reads CASSPGTGGKNTEAFF. As DNA, the CDR3 is TGTGCCAGCAGCCCCGGGACAGGGGGTAAGAACACTGAAGCTTTCTTT.

The V call is TRBV30, the J call TRBJ2-7; TRBD1 aligns across 10 bases. Germline trimming cut 8 bases from V and 7 bases from J; bases unmatched to any gene: 8. CDR1 is GTSNPN, CDR2 SVGIG, per germline (reference sequence). This CDR3 spans 12 amino acids. CDR3 sequence reads: CAGGQGSGEQYF. DNA of the CDR3: TGTGCCGGGGGACAGGGGTCGGGGGAGCAGTACTTC.

This chain joins TRBV6-6 and TRBJ2-5, with unresolved D. The V and J ends lost 8 bases and 5 bases respectively, with 6 bases between them. The CDR3 loop spans 10 amino acids. The germline gives CDR1 MNHNY, CDR2 SVGAGI (reference sequence). This CDR3 is CASGWETQYF. The DNA for the CDR3 is TGTGCCAGCGGCTGGGAGACCCAGTACTTC.

The gene calls are TRBV29-1 and TRBJ2-3; possibly TRBD1 or TRBD2 for D (5 bases each). CDR1 and CDR2 from the germline V gene are SQVTM and ANQGSEA. The CDR3 is 12 amino acids. Trimming shortened V by 1 base and J by 4 bases, and 6 bases separated the two germline ends. The CDR3 loop is CSVEVGADTQYF. The CDR3 bases are TGCAGCGTTGAAGTGGGGGCAGATACGCAGTATTTT.

The chain combines TRBV27 with TRBJ2-7; D possibly corresponds to TRBD1 (5 bases). Deletions cut 4 bases from V and 3 bases from J, with 13 bases between. Looked up from germline, CDR1 is MNHEY and CDR2 is SMNVEV (reference sequence). CDR3 size: 14 residues. The DNA for the CDR3 is TGTGCCAGCAGTTCCCATGGACAACACTACGAGCAGTACTTC. Its translation is CASSSHGQHYEQYF.